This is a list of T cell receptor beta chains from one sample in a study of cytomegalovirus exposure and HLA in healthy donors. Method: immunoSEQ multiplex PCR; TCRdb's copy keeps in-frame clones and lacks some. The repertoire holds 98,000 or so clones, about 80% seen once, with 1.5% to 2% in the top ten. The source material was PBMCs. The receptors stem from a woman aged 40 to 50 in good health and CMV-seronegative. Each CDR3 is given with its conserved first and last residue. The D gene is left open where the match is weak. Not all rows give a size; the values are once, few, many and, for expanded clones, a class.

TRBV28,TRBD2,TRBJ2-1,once,TGTGCCAGCAGGGGCAAGGGACTAGCAGTTTCTGAGCAGTTCTTC,CASRGKGLAVSEQFF
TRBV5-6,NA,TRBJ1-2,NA,TGTGCCAGCAGCTCCCGACAGGCGCATGGCTACACCTTC,CASSSRQAHGYTF
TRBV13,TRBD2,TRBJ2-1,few,TGTGCCAGCAGGGAGACTAGCGGGGATCCGATTACCAACAATGAGCAGTTCTTC,CASRETSGDPITNNEQFF
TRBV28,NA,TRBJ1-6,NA,TGTGCCAGCAGTCGCCCTGGGGAGGGTTCACCCCTCCACTTT,CASSRPGEGSPLHF
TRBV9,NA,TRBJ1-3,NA,TGTGCCAGCAGCGTATACAGCAGCTCTGGAAACACCATATATTTT,CASSVYSSSGNTIYF
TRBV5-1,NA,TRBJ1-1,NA,TGCGCCAGCAGCTTGGTGGGCTTACTCCGGGGACTCGAGACTGAAGCTTTCTTT,CASSLVGLLRGLETEAFF
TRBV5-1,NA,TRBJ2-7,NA,TGCGCCAGCAGCCTAGAACAGGGTATTCACTACGAGCAGTACTTC,CASSLEQGIHYEQYF
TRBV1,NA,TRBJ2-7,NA,TGCACCAGCTCCAGGACTAGCGGGAGTTACGAGCAGTACTTC,CTSSRTSGSYEQYF
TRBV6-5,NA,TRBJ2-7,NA,TGTGCCAGCAGTTACTCGATAGGTAGGGGCTACGAGCAGTACTTC,CASSYSIGRGYEQYF
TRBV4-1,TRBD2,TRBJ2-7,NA,TGCGCCAGCAGCCAAGTGGCTAGCGGACCTACGTCGCAGTACTTC,CASSQVASGPTSQYF
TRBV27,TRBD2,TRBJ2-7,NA,TGTGCCAGCAGTTTATCGGGAGGGGACTACGAGCAGTACTTC,CASSLSGGDYEQYF
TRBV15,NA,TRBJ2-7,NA,TGTGCCACCAGCAGAGGGACTTTTTATGATCGCGAGCAGTACTTC,CATSRGTFYDREQYF
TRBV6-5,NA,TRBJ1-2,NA,TGTGCCAGCAGAGGGGCAGCTCCTAACTATGGCTACACCTTC,CASRGAAPNYGYTF
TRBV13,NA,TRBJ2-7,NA,TGTGCCAGCAGCCGGCCCAGGGTAAGACGCGAGCAGTACTTC,CASSRPRVRREQYF
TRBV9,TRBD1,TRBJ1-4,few,TGTGCCAGCAGAGGACAGGGGGCTGAAAAACTGTTTTTT,CASRGQGAEKLFF
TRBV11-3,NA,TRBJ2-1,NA,TGTGCCAGCAGCCAATCACGTAACAGTTACAATGAGCAGTTCTTC,CASSQSRNSYNEQFF
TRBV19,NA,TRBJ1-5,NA,TGTGCCAGTAGTAAGGGGGTGGGGTCCTATAGCAATCAGCCCCAGCATTTT,CASSKGVGSYSNQPQHF
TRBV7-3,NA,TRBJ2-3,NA,TGTGCCAGCAGCTTCGGTGGGAGTACAGATACGCAGTATTTT,CASSFGGSTDTQYF